The 25 T cell receptor beta chains below were found in one sample sequenced in a study of blood T cell repertoires in COVID-19. Produced via immunoSEQ multiplex PCR; TCRdb's table is partial and in-frame only. The sample lists 300,000 to 500,000 clones, roughly 90% occurring once. The sequenced material came from PBMCs or T cells enriched from blood (not recorded which). All receptors come from a woman in her 30s with acute COVID-19.

V is TRBV6-5 and J is TRBJ1-1; D might be TRBD1 (5 bases). From germline, CDR1 is MNHEY and CDR2 SVGAGI. The CDR3 is 14 amino acids. Trimming pared 10 bases from V and 0 bases from J, leaving 15 bases between. The CDR3 nucleotides read TGTGCCACCAACCTAGGGGCAGTGAACACTGAAGCTTTCTTT. This sequence encodes CATNLGAVNTEAFF.

J is TRBJ1-4 and V is TRBV19; TRBD1 might be the D (6 bases). V was shortened by 6 bases and J by 0 bases, with 14 bases between the two germline ends. Germline CDR1 LNHDA, CDR2 SQIVND (reference sequence). The length of the CDR3 is 16 residues. In DNA, the CDR3 is TGTGCCAGTAGCATCACAGGGTGGGCAACTAATGAAAAACTGTTTTTT. Translating it yields CASSITGWATNEKLFF.

In its sample, this clone was seen a few times. The chain carries TRBV4-1 and TRBJ2-3; D is unresolved. With 0 bases removed from V and 2 bases from J, the gap between germline ends came to 6 bases. Germline V gives CDR1 MGHRA, CDR2 YSYEKL. CDR3 size: 14 residues. The CDR3 coding sequence is TGCGCCAGCAGCCAAGATGGGCTCACAGATACGCAGTATTTT. Protein sequence: CASSQDGLTDTQYF.

The J gene is TRBJ2-2, the V gene TRBV2; D gene ambiguous. V lost 4 bases and J lost 0, with 12 bases in between. The germline V gene has CDR1 SNHLY and CDR2 FYNNEI. CDR3 size: 16 residues. CDR3 loop: CASSVRSDANTGELFF. The CDR3 DNA reads TGTGCCAGCAGTGTGCGGTCTGACGCGAACACCGGGGAGCTGTTTTTT.

This clone occurred once. The chain uses TRBV19 and TRBJ2-3, with a weak D call TRBD1 (6 bases). The germline V and J ends were trimmed by 5 bases and 2 bases, with 11 bases remaining between them. The CDR3 is 14 amino acids. Germline CDR1 LNHDA, CDR2 SQIVND (reference sequence). As DNA, the CDR3 is TGTGCCAGTAGTGGGGGCGGTCCCACAGATACGCAGTATTTT. Its translation is CASSGGGPTDTQYF.

The rearrangement uses TRBV29-1 and TRBJ2-3; TRBD1 might be the D (5 bases). The CDR3 sequence is 14 residues long. V gave up 4 bases and J gave up 0 bases, with 11 bases separating them. The germline V gene encodes CDR1 SQVTM and CDR2 ANQGSEA. In DNA form, the CDR3 reads TGCAGCGTTGTGGGGCTGTACAGCACAGATACGCAGTATTTT. Encoded protein: CSVVGLYSTDTQYF.

The chain is built from TRBV5-6 and TRBJ2-1, with D perhaps TRBD1 (6 bases). Germline V gene lookup returns CDR1 SGHDT and CDR2 YYEEEE. Trimming pared 4 bases from V and 0 bases from J, leaving 17 bases between. The CDR3 has 17 residues. The CDR3 sequence: CASSQKKGQSSYNEQFF. The CDR3 DNA follows: TGTGCCAGCAGCCAAAAAAAAGGACAGAGCTCCTACAATGAGCAGTTCTTC.

The genes are TRBV14 and TRBJ2-7; weak D call: TRBD1 (5 bases). V lost 1 base and J lost 8, with 15 bases in between. This CDR3 region has 14 residues. Looked up from germline, CDR1 is SGHDN and CDR2 is FVKESK. In DNA form, the CDR3 reads TGTGCCAGCAGCCAAGTTCTTCAAGACAGCAAGCAGTACTTC. It encodes CASSQVLQDSKQYF.

The chain links TRBV7-3 to TRBJ2-7; 11 bases match TRBD2. The CDR3 is 16 residues long. Germline CDR1 is SGHTA and CDR2 is FQGTGA. V lost 5 bases and J lost 4; bases outside the gene matches: 10. CDR3 sequence reads: CASSTKPGTSGYEQYF. The CDR3 bases are TGTGCCAGCAGCACCAAACCCGGGACTAGCGGTTACGAGCAGTACTTC. Combining the CDR3 with reference TRBV7-3 and TRBJ2-7 gives the whole variable domain GAGVSQTPSNKVTEKGKYVELRCDPISGHTALYWYRQSLGQGPEFLIYFQGTGAADDSGLPNDRFFAVRPEGSVSTLKIQRTERGDSAVYLCASSTKPGTSGYEQYFGPGTRLTVT.

V and J are TRBV12-1 and TRBJ2-7; the listed D gene, TRBD1, was not tested against the DNA. TRBV12-1 is a known pseudogene. The CDR3 sequence is 16 residues long. In DNA form, the CDR3 reads TGTTCCAGCAGCGGCTTGAATGGACAGGGGGTCTACGAGCAGTACTTC. Its translation is CSSSGLNGQGVYEQYF.

The V and J genes are TRBV5-6 and TRBJ1-6, with a weak D call TRBD1 (5 bases). Germline values: CDR1 SGHDT, CDR2 YYEEEE. V lost 4 bases, J lost 9 bases, and 11 bases lay in between. This CDR3 has 13 residues. CDR3 nucleotide sequence: TGTGCCAGCAGCCTCGGGGGGATTTCACCCCTCCACTTT. Translated: CASSLGGISPLHF.

The J gene is TRBJ2-7, the V gene TRBV4-3; D perhaps matches TRBD1 (5 bases). The CDR3 loop spans 17 amino acids. Trimming shortened V by 0 bases and J by 3 bases, and 18 bases separated the two germline ends. Germline assignment: CDR1 LGHNA and CDR2 YSLEER. CDR3 sequence (DNA): TGCGCCAGCAGCCAAGATCCCGGCCCAGGGCTGCACTACGAGCAGTACTTC. It translates to CASSQDPGPGLHYEQYF.

CDR3 region: CASSFSGSNTEAFF. The CDR3 DNA follows: TGTGCCAGCAGTTTTAGCGGATCGAACACTGAAGCTTTCTTT. This sequence joins TRBV27 and TRBJ1-1; D ambiguous. The ends were cut back, 3 bases at V and 1 base at J, with 9 bases in the middle. Looked up from germline, CDR1 is MNHEY and CDR2 is SMNVEV (reference sequence). The CDR3 has 14 amino acids.

This clone was picked up one time. This chain's CDR3 is CASSQRQTNEKLFF. For the CDR3, the DNA is TGTGCCAGCAGCCAGCGTCAAACTAATGAAAAACTGTTTTTT. This rearrangement joins TRBV3-1 (or the pseudogene TRBV3-2) to TRBJ1-4; D uncertain. CDR1 is LGHDT, CDR2 YNNKEL, per germline (reference sequence). This CDR3 is built from 14 residues. V shed 3 bases and J shed 1 base, with 6 bases lying between them.

The chain joins TRBV7-6 to TRBJ1-6; D remains unclear. The germline gives CDR1 SGHVS, CDR2 FNYEAQ. The CDR3 is 17 residues long. Trimming cost V 1 base and J 7 bases, with 17 bases left between them. The CDR3 is CASSLVVGTGSNSPLHF. Written as DNA, the CDR3 is TGTGCCAGCAGCTTAGTGGTCGGCACCGGGTCAAATTCACCCCTCCACTTT.

The chain combines TRBV6-5 with TRBJ2-2, with TRBD1 matching over 8 bases. The V gene's germline CDR1 is MNHEY and CDR2 SVGAGI. The CDR3 loop spans 15 amino acids. The J segment lost 5 bases and the V segment lost 6 bases, leaving 8 bases of the junction unmatched. CDR3 DNA sequence: TGTGCCAGCAGAAAAGAACAGGGGGTAACCGGGGAGCTGTTTTTT. It encodes CASRKEQGVTGELFF.

On this clone: A junction end diverges from the germline sequence, so it may reflect a read error. Other nucleotide sequences in the sample specify the same CDR3. This rearrangement joins TRBV24-1 to TRBJ2-2; no firm D call. This CDR3 is built from 12 residues. CDR1 KGHDR and CDR2 SFDVKD come from the germline V gene. CDR3 coding DNA: TGCGCCACCACCGGGTGGAGCGGGGAGCTGTTTTTT. This gives the protein CATTGWSGELFF.

This CDR3 is CASSDREGRGYEQYF. The CDR3, as DNA: TGCGCCAGCAGCGATAGGGAGGGGAGGGGGTACGAGCAGTACTTC. This rearrangement joins TRBV4-1 to TRBJ2-7, with D possibly TRBD2 on 7 matching bases. Germline CDR1 MGHRA, CDR2 YSYEKL. Trimming stripped 5 bases from V and 4 bases from J, with 18 bases between. The CDR3 is made up of 15 amino acids.

This chain uses TRBV12-3 or TRBV12-4 with TRBJ1-5; D unresolved. Trimming removed 1 base at V and 8 bases at J, with 9 bases between. The CDR3 loop spans 13 amino acids. This chain's CDR3 is CASSLEGDEPQHF. CDR3 nucleotide sequence: TGTGCCAGCAGTTTAGAGGGAGATGAGCCCCAGCATTTT.

As regards this clone: Other DNA sequences of this sample code for an identical CDR3. V gene TRBV5-1 combines with J gene TRBJ1-1; the match to TRBD1 covers 8 bases. After removal of 0 bases from V and 1 base from J, the junction contained 2 bases not matched to a gene. Germline CDR1 reads SGHRS; CDR2 reads YFSETQ. The CDR3 sequence is 15 residues long. The CDR3 loop is CASSLGQGANTEAFF. The CDR3 region has the DNA TGCGCCAGCAGCTTGGGGCAGGGGGCGAACACTGAAGCTTTCTTT.

This clone was seen once. The V call is TRBV7-2, the J call TRBJ1-6, with 9 bases that match TRBD1. CDR1 is SGHTA and CDR2 is FQGNSA in the germline V gene. J lost 10 bases, V lost 5 bases, and 6 bases had no gene match. The CDR3 has 14 amino acids. The CDR3 loop is CASSLQGARSPLHF. Here the CDR3 DNA reads TGTGCCAGCAGCCTACAGGGGGCCCGGTCACCCCTCCACTTT.

The V and J genes are TRBV12-3 or TRBV12-4 and TRBJ2-1, with D perhaps TRBD2 (5 bases). The CDR3 is 13 amino acids. Trimming stripped 4 bases from V and 5 bases from J, with 9 bases between. The CDR3, as DNA: TGTGCCAGCAGTTCGCGGGCCAACAATGAGCAGTTCTTC. It codes for CASSSRANNEQFF.

The chain links TRBV19 to TRBJ1-4; 11 bases fit TRBD1. This CDR3 comprises 15 residues. CDR1 is LNHDA, CDR2 SQIVND, per germline (reference sequence). The junction had 10 bases not matched to a gene; V was cut back by 9 bases and J by 7 bases. Written as DNA, the CDR3 is TGTGCCAGCAGGGACAGGGGGTATCGGGTTGAAAAACTGTTTTTT. This codes for CASRDRGYRVEKLFF. Looking up the rest from reference TRBV19 and TRBJ1-4 gives the full variable domain: DGGITQSPKYLFRKEGQNVTLSCEQNLNHDAMYWYRQDPGQGLRLIYYSQIVNDFQKGDIAEGYSVSREKKESFPLTVTSAQKNPTAFYLCASRDRGYRVEKLFFGSGTQLSVL.

A single count supports this clone. V usage is TRBV5-1 and J usage is TRBJ1-1; D is unclear. Looked up from germline, CDR1 is SGHRS and CDR2 is YFSETQ. The CDR3 contains 14 residues. Trimming cost V 4 bases and J 1 base, with 11 bases left between them. DNA for the CDR3: TGCGCCAGCAGCCTCCGGGTGGAGAACACTGAAGCTTTCTTT. It yields the protein CASSLRVENTEAFF. Looking up the rest from reference TRBV5-1 and TRBJ1-1 gives the full variable domain: KAGVTQTPRYLIKTRGQQVTLSCSPISGHRSVSWYQQTPGQGLQFLFEYFSETQRNKGNFPGRFSGRQFSNSRSEMNVSTLELGDSALYLCASSLRVENTEAFFGQGTRLTVV.

The chain has TRBV27 and TRBJ2-2; D may be TRBD1 (6 bases). The V and J ends lost 2 bases and 6 bases respectively, with 10 bases between them. The CDR3 extends over 14 amino acids. Germline V gives CDR1 MNHEY, CDR2 SMNVEV (reference sequence). CDR3 in amino acids: CASSLRQGSGELFF. The CDR3 DNA follows: TGTGCCAGCAGTTTAAGGCAGGGGTCCGGGGAGCTGTTTTTT.